This T cell receptor (beta chain) was captured by sequencing in a study of cytomegalovirus exposure and HLA in healthy donors. 13 Jbeta primers and 60 Vbeta primers were used for the PCR. Sequencing was performed with immunoSEQ multiplex PCR; in TCRdb, only in-frame clones are kept and a portion is missing. The sample has about 150,000 clones; roughly four fifths are singletons. A word on this clone: The antigen remains unidentified.

Study observations and caveats: High specificity and sensitivity for cytomegalovirus status were reported for the classifier.

CDR3 size: 14 residues. CDR1 is SGHVS and CDR2 is FNYEAQ in the germline V gene. V was shortened by 1 base and J by 4 bases, with 7 bases between the two germline ends. The chain combines TRBV7-6 with TRBJ1-4, with D unclear. This sequence was found in a man aged 25-40 years in good health and CMV-seronegative. What was sequenced was PBMCs. The CDR3 region has the DNA TGTGCCAGCAGCTTAGGTCCCGTTAATGAAAAACTGTTTTTT. This gives the protein CASSLGPVNEKLFF.